These T cell receptor beta chains were read from a single sample in a study of shared clonotypes between healthy human individuals. The assay was immunoSEQ multiplex PCR, and TCRdb's table has in-frame clones only and misses some. The data show about 470,000 clones, with more than 75% seen just once and under 15% held by the top ten. Sequencing was done on a sample of PBMCs. Receptor source: a woman aged 35 to 49 in good health. Some clones in this sample may be carry-over from other donors' samples. The CDR3 runs from the conserved cysteine through the conserved F or W. The order of the fields is D gene, V gene, clone size, J gene, CDR3 protein, CDR3 DNA. The D gene is left open where the match is weak. Size is omitted from some rows. Given values are once, few, many or a class for expanded clones.

>NA|TRBV19|NA|TRBJ1-5
CASSYPGRGDQPQHF
TGTGCCAGTAGTTACCCGGGGAGGGGGGATCAGCCCCAGCATTTT
>NA|TRBV5-1|NA|TRBJ1-3
CASSLGDPGNTIYF
TGCGCCAGCAGCTTGGGAGACCCTGGAAACACCATATATTTT
>NA|TRBV21-1|few|TRBJ1-1
CASSSRNTEAFF
TGTGCCAGCAGCTCAAGGAACACTGAAGCTTTCTTT
>NA|TRBV5-1|NA|TRBJ2-1
CASSSHSAANEQFF
TGCGCCAGCAGCTCACACTCGGCCGCCAATGAGCAGTTCTTC
>NA|TRBV7-3|NA|TRBJ1-1
CASGQAAGTEAFF
TGTGCCAGCGGGCAGGCCGCAGGCACTGAAGCTTTCTTT
>NA|TRBV5-1|NA|TRBJ2-1
CASSLANGLQYNEQFF
TGCGCCAGCAGCTTGGCCAATGGGCTACAGTACAATGAGCAGTTCTTC
>NA|TRBV28|NA|TRBJ2-7
CATQDSGMGVYEQYF
TGTGCCACCCAGGACTCTGGGATGGGAGTCTACGAGCAGTACTTC
>TRBD1|TRBV5-5|NA|TRBJ2-1
CASSSRTGRTYNEQFF
TGTGCCAGCAGCTCTCGGACAGGGAGGACCTACAATGAGCAGTTCTTC
>TRBD2|TRBV6-1|few|TRBJ2-1
CASSEVASGTIYNEQFF
TGTGCCAGCAGTGAAGTGGCTAGCGGGACCATTTACAATGAGCAGTTCTTC
>NA|TRBV5-5|NA|TRBJ2-7
CASSLGEGHPYEQYF
TGTGCCAGCAGCTTGGGGGAGGGACATCCCTACGAGCAGTACTTC
>NA|TRBV7-3|few|TRBJ1-2
CASSLAASNYGYTF
TGTGCCAGCAGCTTAGCAGCCTCTAACTATGGCTACACCTTC
>NA|TRBV28|NA|TRBJ2-1
CASSFESTGIYNEQFF
TGTGCCAGCAGTTTCGAGTCGACTGGCATTTACAATGAGCAGTTCTTC
>TRBD1|TRBV19|NA|TRBJ2-7
CATRDRGTYEQYF
TGTGCCACCCGGGACAGGGGCACCTACGAGCAGTACTTC
>NA|TRBV4-2|few|TRBJ2-3
CASSPEGESDTHTDTQYF
TGTGCCAGCAGCCCCGAGGGAGAGAGTGACACACACACAGATACGCAGTATTTT
>TRBD1|TRBV4-3|NA|TRBJ2-7
CASSLLDRGYRLGGFEQYF
TGCGCCAGCAGCCTCCTAGACAGGGGGTATCGACTAGGGGGTTTCGAGCAGTACTTC
>TRBD1|TRBV15|NA|TRBJ1-2
CATSRDPGTEYGYTF
TGTGCCACCAGCAGAGATCCGGGGACAGAATATGGCTACACCTTC
>TRBD1|TRBV30|few|TRBJ1-2
CAWSGDRGFYGYTF
TGTGCCTGGAGTGGAGACAGGGGGTTCTATGGCTACACCTTC
>NA|TRBV7-6|NA|TRBJ2-2
CASSLGGTGELFF
TGTGCCAGCAGCTTGGGGGGCACCGGGGAGCTGTTTTTT
>NA|TRBV5-1|NA|TRBJ2-7
CASSLFGIFYEQYF
TGCGCCAGCAGCTTGTTTGGGATATTCTACGAGCAGTACTTC
>NA|TRBV18|NA|TRBJ1-2
CASSQTQGTYGYTF
TGTGCCAGCTCACAAACCCAGGGTACCTATGGCTACACCTTC
>NA|TRBV4-1|NA|TRBJ2-1
CASSPGQPAGNEQFF
TGCGCCAGCAGCCCCGGACAGCCGGCGGGGAATGAGCAGTTCTTC
>TRBD1|TRBV29-1|NA|TRBJ2-7
CSVEGTGRYEQYF
TGCAGCGTTGAAGGGACAGGACGATACGAGCAGTACTTC
>TRBD2|TRBV27|once|TRBJ2-3
CASRQTGGRHLTQYF
TGTGCCAGCAGGCAAACGGGAGGGCGCCATCTAACGCAGTATTTT
>NA|TRBV10-3|NA|TRBJ2-2
CAIAVAGNTGELFF
TGTGCCATCGCGGTCGCGGGAAACACCGGGGAGCTGTTTTTT
>TRBD1|TRBV7-2|once|TRBJ1-3
CASSPGQGISGNTIYF
TGTGCCAGCAGCCCGGGACAGGGTATCTCTGGAAACACCATATATTTT
>NA|TRBV30|NA|TRBJ2-2
CAWSLQVSTGELFF
TGTGCCTGGAGTCTTCAGGTTAGCACCGGGGAGCTGTTTTTT
>TRBD1|TRBV30|many|TRBJ2-3
CAWSVTGGPDTQYF
TGTGCCTGGAGTGTTACAGGGGGCCCAGATACGCAGTATTTT
>TRBD1|TRBV28|NA|TRBJ1-1
CASSPVGGASGGAGKAFF
TGTGCCAGCAGTCCTGTCGGCGGGGCCTCAGGGGGCGCGGGGAAAGCTTTCTTT
>TRBD1|TRBV28|NA|TRBJ1-4
CASSLPTGALFF
TGTGCCAGCAGTTTACCCACAGGGGCCCTGTTTTTT
>NA|TRBV7-4|NA|TRBJ2-3
CASSVTGYSGTDTQYF
TGTGCCAGCAGCGTCACAGGGTATAGTGGCACAGATACGCAGTATTTT
>TRBD1|TRBV7-3|once|TRBJ2-5
CASGQGTLRTQYF
TGTGCCAGTGGACAGGGTACGTTACGGACCCAGTACTTC
>NA|TRBV4-2|NA|TRBJ2-5
CASSQVLAGKQETQYF
TGTGCCAGCAGCCAAGTTTTGGCGGGCAAACAAGAGACCCAGTACTTC
>TRBD1|TRBV11-3|NA|TRBJ1-1
CASSLGTASNTEAFF
TGTGCCAGCAGCTTGGGGACAGCGTCGAACACTGAAGCTTTCTTT
>NA|TRBV11-2|NA|TRBJ1-1
CASSLSPNTEAFF
TGTGCCAGCAGCTTAAGCCCGAACACTGAAGCTTTCTTT
>NA|TRBV9|NA|TRBJ1-1
CASSQPGRTEAFF
TGTGCCAGCAGCCAACCGGGAAGGACGGAAGCTTTCTTT
>NA|TRBV18|NA|TRBJ2-1
CASSPQSSSDEQFF
TGTGCCAGCTCACCACAATCGAGTTCTGATGAGCAGTTCTTC